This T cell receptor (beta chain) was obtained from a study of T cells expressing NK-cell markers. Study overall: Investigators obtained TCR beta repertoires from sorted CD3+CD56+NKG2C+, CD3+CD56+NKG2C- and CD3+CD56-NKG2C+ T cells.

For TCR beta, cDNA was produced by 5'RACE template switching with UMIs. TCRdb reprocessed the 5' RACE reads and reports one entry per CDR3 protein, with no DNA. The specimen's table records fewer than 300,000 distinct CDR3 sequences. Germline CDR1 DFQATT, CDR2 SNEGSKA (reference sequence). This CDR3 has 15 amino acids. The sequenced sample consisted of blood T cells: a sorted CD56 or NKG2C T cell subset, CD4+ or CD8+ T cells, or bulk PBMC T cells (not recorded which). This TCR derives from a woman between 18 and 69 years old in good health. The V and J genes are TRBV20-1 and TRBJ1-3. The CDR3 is CSARGSRRAGNTIYF.